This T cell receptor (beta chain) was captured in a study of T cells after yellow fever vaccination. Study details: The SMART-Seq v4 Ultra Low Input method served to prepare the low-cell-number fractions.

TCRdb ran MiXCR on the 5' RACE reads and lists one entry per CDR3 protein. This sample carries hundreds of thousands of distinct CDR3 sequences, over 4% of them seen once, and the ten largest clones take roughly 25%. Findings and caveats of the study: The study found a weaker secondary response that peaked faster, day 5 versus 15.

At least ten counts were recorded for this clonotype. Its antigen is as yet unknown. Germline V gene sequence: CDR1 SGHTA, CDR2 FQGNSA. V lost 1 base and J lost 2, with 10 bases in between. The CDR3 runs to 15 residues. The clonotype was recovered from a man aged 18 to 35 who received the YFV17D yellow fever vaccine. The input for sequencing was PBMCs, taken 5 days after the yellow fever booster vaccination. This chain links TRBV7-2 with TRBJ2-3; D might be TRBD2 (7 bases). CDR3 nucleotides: TGTGCCAGCAGCTTAGGCGGGGGCAACACAGATACGCAGTATTTT. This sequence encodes CASSLGGGNTDTQYF. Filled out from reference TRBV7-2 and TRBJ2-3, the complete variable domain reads GAGVSQSPSNKVTEKGKDVELRCDPISGHTALYWYRQSLGQGLEFLIYFQGNSAPDKSGLPSDRFSAERTGGSVSTLTIQRTQQEDSAVYLCASSLGGGNTDTQYFGPGTRLTVL.